This T cell receptor beta chain was recorded in a study of neoadjuvant anti-PD-1 for oral cavity cancer. Repertoires were generated with immunoSEQ multiplex PCR, while TCRdb's copy carries only in-frame clones and drops some. The table records about 23,000 clones, 35% to 50% of them present only once. This clone was detected a few times. As to time point: after neoadjuvant nivolumab, at surgical resection. Looked up from germline, CDR1 is KGHSH and CDR2 is LQKENI. The CDR3 runs to 13 residues. With 5 bases removed from V and 2 bases from J, the gap between germline ends came to 9 bases. Sequences were derived from tumor tissue, sampled after nivolumab (anti-PD-1) treatment. The gene calls are TRBV18 and TRBJ2-5, with D perhaps matching TRBD1 (6 bases). The source is a person aged 40 to 85 with oral cavity squamous cell carcinoma. The CDR3 loop reads CASSGDIQETQYF. DNA for the CDR3: TGTGCCAGCTCAGGGGACATACAAGAGACCCAGTACTTC.